This TCR beta chain was sequenced during a study of cytomegalovirus exposure and HLA in healthy donors. Study-wide findings and caveats: In all likelihood, a cluster of highly shared sequence variants was a sequencing artifact. The listing of roughly 160 TCR beta chains classed them as cytomegalovirus-associated. Accurate prediction of most subjects' HLA-A and HLA-B alleles from TCR beta sequences was reported.

The CDR3 covers 16 residues. Trimming shortened V by 2 bases and J by 0 bases, and 11 bases separated the two germline ends. From germline, CDR1 is SGHRS and CDR2 YFSETQ. On this clone: The antigen remains undetermined.

Use of 60 Vbeta and 13 Jbeta primers characterized the PCR. Clones were sequenced by immunoSEQ multiplex PCR, and TCRdb holds only the in-frame ones, with some missing. The sample holds approximately 110,000 clones. The V and J genes are TRBV5-1 and TRBJ2-2; D ambiguous. The source of this sequence is a man aged 50 to 60 in good health and CMV-seronegative. The sample consisted of PBMCs. CDR3 nucleotide sequence: TGCGCCAGCAGCTTTGTTCAGACTTCGAACACCGGGGAGCTGTTTTTT. This encodes CASSFVQTSNTGELFF.